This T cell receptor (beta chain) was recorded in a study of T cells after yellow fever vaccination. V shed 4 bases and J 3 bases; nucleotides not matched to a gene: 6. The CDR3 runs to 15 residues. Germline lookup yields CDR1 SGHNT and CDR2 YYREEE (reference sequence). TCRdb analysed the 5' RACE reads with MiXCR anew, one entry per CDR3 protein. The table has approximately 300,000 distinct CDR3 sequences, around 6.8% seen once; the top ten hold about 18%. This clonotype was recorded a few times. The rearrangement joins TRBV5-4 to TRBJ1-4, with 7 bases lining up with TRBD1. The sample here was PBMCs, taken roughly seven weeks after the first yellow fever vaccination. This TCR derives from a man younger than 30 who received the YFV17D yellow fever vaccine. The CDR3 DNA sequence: TGTGCCAGCAGCCGCAGACAGGGCCCTAATGAAAAACTGTTTTTT. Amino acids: CASSRRQGPNEKLFF.